Below, 24 T cell receptor beta chains from the same sample are listed, as sequenced in a study of regulatory T cells in long-lasting Graves disease. The time point was: newly diagnosed GD, antithyroid drugs for less than 3 months. PBMC RNA served as the TCR library source. The authors built TCR beta libraries using iRepertoire HTBI primers and Arm-PCR of CDR3 regions. TCRdb passed the multiplex PCR reads through MiXCR, listing each CDR3 protein once. The profile shows 350,000 to 400,000 distinct CDR3 sequences, 15% of them singletons. The input for sequencing was peripheral blood mononuclear cells (PBMCs), taken at new diagnosis, from a patient treated with antithyroid drugs. The receptor source for this set is a female donor with Graves disease.

This sequence joins TRBV19 and TRBJ1-1; D call uncertain. The CDR3 has 15 amino acids. Germline V gene lookup returns CDR1 LNHDA and CDR2 SQIVND (reference sequence). V was cut by 5 bases and J by 3 bases, with 16 bases left in between. The DNA of the CDR3 is TGTGCCAGTAGTCGAAAAGTTCTCGGGGACACTGAAGCTTTCTTT. Translating it yields CASSRKVLGDTEAFF. Full variable domain (outside the CDR3, taken from reference TRBV19 and TRBJ1-1): DGGITQSPKYLFRKEGQNVTLSCEQNLNHDAMYWYRQDPGQGLRLIYYSQIVNDFQKGDIAEGYSVSREKKESFPLTVTSAQKNPTAFYLCASSRKVLGDTEAFFGQGTRLTVV.

Many counts were recorded for this clonotype. V usage is TRBV2 and J usage is TRBJ1-4, with D unclear. Germline values: CDR1 SNHLY, CDR2 FYNNEI. Trimming took off 8 bases at V and 7 bases at J, with 20 bases between the two ends. CDR3 size: 15 residues. In DNA form, the CDR3 reads TGTGCCAGCTCACCCTACGAGGGCCTTAGTGAAAAACTGTTTTTT. This translates into CASSPYEGLSEKLFF.

This clonotype was recorded a few times. Given a much more abundant clone one base away, this may be a read error. The chain couples TRBV20-1 to TRBJ1-2, with 7 bases that match TRBD1. Germline CDR1 DFQATT, CDR2 SNEGSKA (reference sequence). After removal of 0 bases from V and 13 bases from J, the junction contained 8 bases not matched to a gene. This CDR3 is built from 12 residues. This CDR3 is CSAREGTDLSTF. The CDR3 region has the DNA TGCAGTGCTAGAGAAGGGACAGACCTCTCCACCTTC.

In this sample, this clonotype turned up many times. The V gene is TRBV30, the J gene TRBJ2-3; a weak D match, TRBD1 (6 bases). V was trimmed by 8 bases and J by 0 bases, leaving 15 bases between them. The CDR3 contains 14 residues. Germline CDR1 GTSNPN, CDR2 SVGIG (reference sequence). The DNA of the CDR3 is TGTGCCCCTAAACAGGGATCAAGCACAGATACGCAGTATTTT. It encodes CAPKQGSSTDTQYF.

This clonotype was observed a handful of times. The V call is TRBV27, the J call TRBJ1-2; D is possibly TRBD1 (6 bases). The V end was cut by 7 bases, the J end by 7 bases, with 16 bases between. The CDR3 loop spans 13 amino acids. Germline V CDR1 and CDR2: MNHEY, SMNVEV (reference sequence). CDR3 in amino acids: CASTFSGGLGYTF. Here the CDR3 DNA reads TGTGCCAGCACTTTCTCTGGGGGGCTTGGCTACACCTTC.

This clonotype has ten or more counts. J is TRBJ1-1 and V is TRBV3-1, with a tentative D call TRBD1 (6 bases). The CDR3 covers 16 residues. Germline V gene lookup returns CDR1 LGHDT and CDR2 YNNKEL (reference sequence). V was shortened by 4 bases and J by 1 base, with 16 bases between the two germline ends. The CDR3 DNA reads as TGTGCCAGCAGCCCCAATCCCGGGACAAAGAACACTGAAGCTTTCTTT. Translating it yields CASSPNPGTKNTEAFF.

This clonotype was seen many times. V is TRBV27 and J is TRBJ2-7, with TRBD1 matching 9 bases. This CDR3 spans 17 amino acids. CDR1 is MNHEY, CDR2 SMNVEV, per germline (reference sequence). With 0 bases clipped from V and 3 bases from J, the junction kept 9 bases outside the gene matches. The CDR3 DNA is TGTGCCAGCAGTTTATCGGCCGGGACAGGGATCAACTACGAGCAGTACTTC. Translation: CASSLSAGTGINYEQYF.

This chain joins TRBV28 and TRBJ2-1; 12 bases line up with TRBD2. This CDR3 is built from 15 residues. V dropped 6 bases and J dropped 4; count of bases not matched to a gene: 4. Germline-derived CDR1 and CDR2 are MDHEN and SYDVKM. CDR3 bases: TGTGCCAGCAGCAGGACTAGCGGGGAGTACAATGAGCAGTTCTTC. Translated: CASSRTSGEYNEQFF.

This clonotype occurred many times. The genes are TRBV10-1 and TRBJ1-2, with 7 bases matching TRBD1. Unmatched junction bases numbered 4, after V lost 6 bases and J lost 0 bases. The CDR3 extends over 14 amino acids. Germline V CDR1 and CDR2: WNHNN, SYGVQD (reference sequence). CDR3 DNA sequence: TGCGCCAGCAGCCCCGGACAGGCTAACTATGGCTACACCTTC. It translates to CASSPGQANYGYTF.

In its sample, this clonotype was seen a few times. This chain links TRBV12-3 or TRBV12-4 with TRBJ2-5, with D perhaps matching TRBD1 (5 bases). With 6 bases removed from V and 0 bases from J, the gap between germline ends came to 5 bases. The CDR3 covers 12 residues. CDR3 region: CASRTDQETQYF. The CDR3, as DNA: TGTGCCAGCAGGACAGACCAAGAGACCCAGTACTTC.

This clonotype was seen repeatedly, ten times or more. This chain links TRBV2 with TRBJ1-1; D not certain. Trimming stripped 4 bases from V and 1 base from J, with 13 bases between. Per the germline V gene, CDR1 is SNHLY and CDR2 is FYNNEI. CDR3 length: 15 residues. CDR3 sequence reads: CASSVDVLGNTEAFF. DNA for the CDR3: TGTGCCAGCAGTGTTGACGTCTTAGGGAACACTGAAGCTTTCTTT.

Ten or more counts support this clonotype. The chain recombines TRBV7-9 with TRBJ2-1, with 14 bases aligning to TRBD2. The CDR3 extends over 16 amino acids. The trim removed 0 bases at V and 10 bases at J, leaving 5 bases unmatched. Per the germline V gene, CDR1 is SEHNR and CDR2 is FQNEAQ (reference sequence). CDR3 DNA: TGTGCCAGCAGCTTAGCCCGGGGACTAGCGGGAGAAGAGCAGTTCTTC. Translation: CASSLARGLAGEEQFF.

The CDR3, as DNA: TGCAGCGTTGAAGGGGGCATGAGCACTGAAGCTTTCTTT. Its translation: CSVEGGMSTEAFF. V is TRBV29-1 and J is TRBJ1-1; D might be TRBD1 (5 bases). V was pared by 1 base and J by 4 bases, with 10 bases between. The CDR3 contains 13 residues. The germline CDR1 and CDR2 sequences are SQVTM and ANQGSEA.

Concerning this clonotype itself: A much larger clone sits a single nucleotide away, making a read error possible. The rearrangement links TRBV30 to TRBJ2-7; 14 bases are shared with TRBD2. This CDR3 spans 13 amino acids. The germline gives CDR1 GTSNPN, CDR2 SVGIG (reference sequence). CDR3 loop: CAWSPGLAGEQCF. DNA for the CDR3: TGTGCCTGGAGTCCGGGACTAGCGGGAGAGCAGTGCTTC. Full variable domain (rest looked up from reference TRBV30 and TRBJ2-7): SQTIHQWPATLVQPVGSPLSLECTVEGTSNPNLYWYRQAAGRGLQLLFYSVGIGQISSEVPQNLSASRPQDRQFILSSKKLLLSDSGFYLCAWSPGLAGEQCFGPGTRLTVT.

This clonotype was seen ten or more times. The CDR3 region has the DNA TGTGCCAGCAGCCCCTTACCCCGAGATACGCAGTATTTT. Protein product: CASSPLPRDTQYF. V is TRBV2 and J is TRBJ2-3, with D unclear. CDR1 and CDR2 (germline): SNHLY, FYNNEI. V lost 6 bases to trimming and J lost 5 bases, with 12 bases between them. The CDR3 is made up of 13 amino acids.

In regard to this clonotype: One end of the junction does not line up with germline, which may come from a read error. This chain connects TRBV7-9 to TRBJ1-5, with 9 bases fitting TRBD1. Germline V gene lookup returns CDR1 SEHNR and CDR2 FQNEAQ (reference sequence). The CDR3 has 16 residues. The CDR3, as DNA: TGTGCCGGCAGCGCCACAGGGGGCCAGGGCAATCAGCCCCAGCATTTT. This gives the protein CAGSATGGQGNQPQHF.

In this sample, this clonotype turned up many times. The chain combines TRBV11-2 with TRBJ2-1; TRBD1 matches at 10 bases. The V gene's germline CDR1 is SGHAT and CDR2 FQNNGV. This CDR3 has 20 residues. Trimming at V came to 1 base and at J to 4 bases, leaving 16 bases not matched to a gene. CDR3 region: CASSLVSIRDRGIIYNEQFF. The CDR3 nucleotides read TGTGCCAGCAGCTTAGTATCGATAAGGGACAGGGGTATTATTTACAATGAGCAGTTCTTC. Looking up the rest from reference TRBV11-2 and TRBJ2-1 gives the full variable domain: EAGVAQSPRYKIIEKRQSVAFWCNPISGHATLYWYQQILGQGPKLLIQFQNNGVVDDSQLPKDRFSAERLKGVDSTLKIQPAKLEDSAVYLCASSLVSIRDRGIIYNEQFFGPGTRLTVL.

Ten or more counts support this clonotype. This rearrangement joins TRBV7-3 to TRBJ1-2; no reliable D call. Trimming removed 2 bases from V and 3 bases from J, with 10 bases in between. Germline CDR1 reads SGHTA; CDR2 reads FQGTGA. The CDR3 totals 14 residues. The CDR3 protein is CASSLLAGDYGYTF. DNA of the CDR3: TGTGCCAGCAGCTTATTGGCAGGAGACTATGGCTACACCTTC.

This clonotype was recorded at least ten times. CDR3 protein: CASSQDNLGQGGRTEAFF. CDR3 coding DNA: TGTGCCAGCAGCCAAGATAATTTGGGACAGGGAGGTCGCACTGAAGCTTTCTTT. The chain employs TRBV14 and TRBJ1-1, with 9 bases aligning to TRBD1. The CDR3 is 18 amino acids. V lost 0 bases and J lost 4; bases outside the gene matches: 12. From germline, CDR1 is SGHDN and CDR2 FVKESK.

This clonotype was recorded at least ten times. V and J are TRBV27 and TRBJ2-7; weak D call: TRBD1 (6 bases). The V and J ends lost 3 bases and 5 bases respectively, with 17 bases between them. The CDR3 is made up of 15 amino acids. CDR1 and CDR2 (germline): MNHEY, SMNVEV (reference sequence). The CDR3 loop is CASSFSQGSLHEQYF. CDR3 DNA sequence: TGTGCCAGCAGTTTTTCCCAGGGGAGTCTCCACGAGCAGTACTTC.

This sequence joins TRBV7-9 and TRBJ1-1, with 8 bases lining up with TRBD1. CDR1 SEHNR and CDR2 FQNEAQ come from the germline V gene (reference sequence). J lost 4 bases, V lost 4 bases, and 5 bases had no gene match. The CDR3 extends over 14 amino acids. The CDR3 bases are TGTGCCAGCAGCTGGACTACAGGGGGCACTGAAGCTTTCTTT. The encoded protein is CASSWTTGGTEAFF.

The chain uses TRBV12-5 and TRBJ2-5; tentatively, D is TRBD1 or TRBD2 (5 bases each). V was shortened by 1 base and J by 12 bases, with 15 bases between the two germline ends. The CDR3 sequence is 13 residues long. CDR1 is LGHNT, CDR2 FRNRAP, per germline. CDR3 residues: CASGLDPRDGKYF. DNA for the CDR3: TGTGCTAGTGGTTTGGACCCCCGGGACGGGAAGTACTTC.

The rearrangement joins TRBV6-2 or TRBV6-3 to TRBJ1-4, with D possibly TRBD1 on 5 matching bases. The V gene's germline CDR1 is MNHEY and CDR2 SVGEGT. V was pared by 5 bases and J by 0 bases, with 10 bases between. The CDR3 totals 15 residues. The CDR3: CASSRDVATNEKLFF. The CDR3 DNA reads as TGTGCCAGCAGTCGGGACGTTGCAACTAATGAAAAACTGTTTTTT.

This clonotype has a single count. CDR3 in amino acids: CASSPTPLLSSGSSGDEQFF. Here the CDR3 DNA reads TGTGCCAGCAGCCCGACCCCGTTGCTTTCTAGCGGGAGTTCCGGCGATGAGCAGTTCTTC. V usage is TRBV7-9 and J usage is TRBJ2-1, with 10 bases fitting TRBD2. J gave up 8 bases and V 5 bases, and 24 bases lay outside the gene matches. Germline V gives CDR1 SEHNR, CDR2 FQNEAQ (reference sequence). The length of the CDR3 is 20 residues.